These 31 T cell receptor beta chains were sequenced from one sample in a study of shared clonotypes between healthy human individuals. This table comes from immunoSEQ multiplex PCR, and its TCRdb copy is limited to in-frame clones, with some not included. The sample consists of around 2.3 million clones, 90% to 97% of them appearing once. The sample taken for sequencing was naive CD4+ T cells sorted from blood. Sample subset: CD45RA+ positively selected. These TCRs come from a man between 18 and 29 years old in good health.

Details on this clone: Other nucleotide sequences from this sample produce the same CDR3. The chain joins TRBV9 to TRBJ1-3; D ambiguous. Germline-derived CDR1 and CDR2 are SGDLS and YYNGEE. CDR3 length equals 13 residues. The ends were cut back, 3 bases at V and 4 bases at J, with 8 bases in the middle. The CDR3 is CASSAGPGNTIYF. CDR3 coding DNA: TGTGCCAGCAGCGCAGGCCCCGGAAACACCATATATTTT.

This clone was observed once. The gene calls are TRBV14 and TRBJ1-3, with D unresolved. Germline loops: CDR1 SGHDN, CDR2 FVKESK. The CDR3 sequence is 11 residues long. Trimming removed 3 bases from V and 7 bases from J, with 4 bases in between. CDR3 in DNA: TGTGCCAGCAGCCAGGCCAACACCATATATTTT. As protein: CASSQANTIYF.

This sequence joins TRBV30 and TRBJ2-1; D unclear. The CDR3 is 10 amino acids. From germline, CDR1 is GTSNPN and CDR2 SVGIG (reference sequence). The ends were cut back, 1 base at V and 8 bases at J, with 3 bases in the middle. The CDR3 spells CAWSEDEQFF. CDR3 DNA sequence: TGTGCCTGGAGTGAGGATGAGCAGTTCTTC.

CDR3 sequence (DNA): TGTGCCAGCAGCTCCACAGGGAAAGAGACCCAGTACTTC. It is translated as CASSSTGKETQYF. This chain connects TRBV5-6 to TRBJ2-5, with D tentatively TRBD1 (6 bases). Germline values: CDR1 SGHDT, CDR2 YYEEEE. This CDR3 region has 13 residues. Between the trimmed V and J ends, which lost 3 bases and 3 bases, there was a span of 9 bases.

The CDR3 sequence is CASSPSGGYGYTF. The CDR3 region has the DNA TGTGCCAGCAGCCCCTCTGGGGGGTATGGCTACACCTTC. This sequence joins TRBV7-9 and TRBJ1-2, with D maybe TRBD1 (5 bases). Germline V gene data show CDR1 as SEHNR and CDR2 as FQNEAQ (reference sequence). CDR3 length: 13 amino acids. V lost 5 bases and J 5 bases, leaving 12 bases between the germline ends.

V is TRBV30 and J is TRBJ2-2, with D possibly matching TRBD1 (6 bases). V was pared by 0 bases and J by 8 bases, with 13 bases between. The CDR3 length is 14 residues. The germline V gene has CDR1 GTSNPN and CDR2 SVGIG (reference sequence). CDR3: CAWSVAGRGGELFF. The CDR3 DNA follows: TGTGCCTGGAGTGTTGCGGGCAGGGGAGGGGAGCTGTTTTTT.

The chain is built from TRBV6-1 and TRBJ1-2; no reliable D call. The CDR3 has 9 amino acids. Per the germline V gene, CDR1 is MNHNS and CDR2 is SASEGT. The V and J ends lost 3 bases and 7 bases respectively, with 0 bases between them. The CDR3 protein is CASSDGYTF. CDR3 coding DNA: TGTGCCAGCAGTGATGGCTACACCTTC.

The chain recombines TRBV28 with TRBJ1-1, with 8 bases fitting TRBD1. V lost 5 bases, J lost 5 bases, and 7 bases stayed unmatched. The CDR3 is made up of 14 amino acids. Germline CDR1 and CDR2: MDHEN and SYDVKM. Here the CDR3 reads CASSAGGIITEAFF. CDR3 nucleotide sequence: TGTGCCAGCAGTGCAGGGGGCATTATAACTGAAGCTTTCTTT. The full variable domain, completed using reference TRBV28 and TRBJ1-1, is DVKVTQSSRYLVKRTGEKVFLECVQDMDHENMFWYRQDPGLGLRLIYFSYDVKMKEKGDIPEGYSVSREKKERFSLILESASTNQTSMYLCASSAGGIITEAFFGQGTRLTVV.

The chain combines TRBV7-9 with TRBJ1-6; perhaps TRBD1 as D (6 bases). V lost 5 bases, J lost 6 bases, and 20 bases lay in between. This CDR3 has 17 amino acids. Germline-derived CDR1 and CDR2 are SEHNR and FQNEAQ (reference sequence). CDR3: CASSPNGGLFGNSPLHF. The CDR3 DNA reads as TGTGCCAGCAGCCCCAATGGGGGGCTGTTCGGTAATTCACCCCTCCACTTT.

The chain carries TRBV28 and TRBJ2-7; D may match TRBD1 or TRBD2 (5 bases each). The V end was cut by 5 bases, the J end by 3 bases, with 17 bases between. Germline V gives CDR1 MDHEN, CDR2 SYDVKM. The CDR3 has 15 amino acids. CDR3 coding DNA: TGTGCCAGCAGTCAAATCAGGGAGAGGAACTACGAGCAGTACTTC. This encodes CASSQIRERNYEQYF. Full variable domain (outside the CDR3, taken from reference TRBV28 and TRBJ2-7): DVKVTQSSRYLVKRTGEKVFLECVQDMDHENMFWYRQDPGLGLRLIYFSYDVKMKEKGDIPEGYSVSREKKERFSLILESASTNQTSMYLCASSQIRERNYEQYFGPGTRLTVT.

The rearrangement links TRBV9 to TRBJ2-4; D perhaps matches TRBD1 (5 bases). The CDR3 runs to 14 residues. V lost 4 bases to trimming and J lost 3 bases, with 11 bases between them. The germline V gene has CDR1 SGDLS and CDR2 YYNGEE. The chain's CDR3 is CASSPDQGKNIQYF. In nucleotides, the CDR3 is TGTGCCAGCAGCCCGGACCAGGGCAAAAACATTCAGTACTTC.

V is TRBV10-3 and J is TRBJ2-1; D might be TRBD2 (5 bases). Germline V gene data show CDR1 as ENHRY and CDR2 as SYGVKD. This CDR3 is built from 12 residues. Between the trimmed V and J ends, which lost 11 bases and 8 bases, there was a span of 16 bases. The CDR3 region is CASQAGYDEQFF. In DNA, the CDR3 is TGTGCCTCCCAGGCGGGTTACGATGAGCAGTTCTTC.

In its sample, this clone was seen once. The chain employs TRBV5-8 and TRBJ2-4, with a weak D call TRBD1 (6 bases). Trimming pared 4 bases from V and 15 bases from J, leaving 20 bases between. In germline, CDR1 is SGHTS, CDR2 YDEGEE. The CDR3 totals 13 residues. CDR3: CASSLPTGRVVYF. CDR3 sequence (DNA): TGTGCCAGCAGCCTACCGACAGGACGGGTAGTGTACTTC.

This clone is a singleton in its sample. Germline is not matched at one junction end, which may reflect a read error. DNA for the CDR3: TGCGCCAGCAGCCAATTCGACAGGGCTAATTATGGCTACACCTTC. Its protein is CASSQFDRANYGYTF. The chain combines TRBV4-1 with TRBJ1-2; 7 positions agree with TRBD1. CDR3 size: 15 residues. CDR1 and CDR2 (germline): MGHRA, YSYEKL.

J is TRBJ2-7 and V is TRBV9; D gene unclear. CDR3 size: 15 residues. Trimming left V 0 bases short and J 3 bases short, with 13 bases between. Germline-derived CDR1 and CDR2 are SGDLS and YYNGEE. The CDR3 here is CASSVGRQAFYEQYF. The CDR3 DNA reads as TGTGCCAGCAGCGTAGGCAGGCAGGCGTTCTACGAGCAGTACTTC. Using reference TRBV9 and TRBJ2-7 for the parts outside the CDR3, the full variable domain is DSGVTQTPKHLITATGQRVTLRCSPRSGDLSVYWYQQSLDQGLQFLIQYYNGEERAKGNILERFSAQQFPDLHSELNLSSLELGDSALYFCASSVGRQAFYEQYFGPGTRLTVT.

This chain uses TRBV7-2 with TRBJ2-7; 7 bases are shared with TRBD2. This CDR3 spans 14 amino acids. J lost 3 bases, V lost 5 bases, and 7 bases had no gene match. CDR1 SGHTA and CDR2 FQGNSA come from the germline V gene. The CDR3 loop is CASSTTGTNYEQYF. For the CDR3, the DNA is TGTGCCAGCAGCACAACCGGGACTAACTACGAGCAGTACTTC.

The genes are TRBV21-1 and TRBJ1-1. TRBV21-1 is flagged as a pseudogene. This CDR3 region has 13 residues. CDR3 nucleotides: TGTGCCAGCAGCAAACGGGGAGGCACTGAAGCTTTCTTT. Translating it yields CASSKRGGTEAFF.

The rearrangement uses TRBV6-1 and TRBJ2-7; no definite D call. This CDR3 region has 15 residues. Trimming pared 2 bases from V and 3 bases from J, leaving 14 bases between. Germline values: CDR1 MNHNS, CDR2 SASEGT. The CDR3 nucleotides read TGTGCCAGCAGTGAATCCCCAGGAAGGGTCTACGAGCAGTACTTC. This codes for CASSESPGRVYEQYF.

Comments on this clone: The same CDR3 also results from other DNA sequences found in this sample. J is TRBJ2-5 and V is TRBV29-1, with TRBD1 as a possible D gene (6 bases). The germline gives CDR1 SQVTM, CDR2 ANQGSEA. Trimming took 4 bases from V and 5 from J, leaving 8 bases between them. The CDR3 has 11 amino acids. CDR3 in amino acids: CSVVRGETQYF. The CDR3 nucleotides are TGCAGCGTTGTCAGGGGTGAGACCCAGTACTTC.

The chain carries TRBV7-2 and TRBJ2-1; D gene unclear. The CDR3 loop spans 16 amino acids. CDR1 is SGHTA and CDR2 is FQGNSA in the germline V gene. Trimming removed 0 bases at V and 4 bases at J, with 13 bases between. CDR3 amino acids: CASSLAAAPPYNEQFF. The CDR3 nucleotides read TGTGCCAGCAGCTTAGCTGCGGCCCCCCCTTACAATGAGCAGTTCTTC.

V is TRBV13 and J is TRBJ2-7, with 16 positions matching TRBD2. J lost 2 bases, V lost 5 bases, and 6 bases had no gene match. Germline V gene data show CDR1 as PRHDT and CDR2 as FYEKMQ (reference sequence). The CDR3 sequence is 17 residues long. CDR3 coding DNA: TGTGCCAGCAGCCCCGGGACTAGCGGGAGGGCCCCCTACGAGCAGTACTTC. Translation: CASSPGTSGRAPYEQYF. Full variable domain (remainder filled in from reference TRBV13 and TRBJ2-7): AAGVIQSPRHLIKEKRETATLKCYPIPRHDTVYWYQQGPGQDPQFLISFYEKMQSDKGSIPDRFSAQQFSDYHSELNMSSLELGDSALYFCASSPGTSGRAPYEQYFGPGTRLTVT.

This sequence joins TRBV2 and TRBJ2-7; D call uncertain. CDR3 length equals 11 residues. Germline assignment: CDR1 SNHLY and CDR2 FYNNEI. Trimming left V 2 bases short and J 6 bases short, with 5 bases between. This CDR3 is CASSETVEQYF. The CDR3 DNA sequence: TGTGCCAGCAGTGAAACGGTCGAGCAGTACTTC.

This chain connects TRBV6-1 to TRBJ1-1; no clear D gene. The CDR3 length is 13 residues. Germline lookup yields CDR1 MNHNS and CDR2 SASEGT. Trimming took off 1 base at V and 5 bases at J, with 8 bases between the two ends. The CDR3 region is CASSEVGLTEAFF. The CDR3 nucleotides are TGTGCCAGCAGTGAAGTGGGGTTAACTGAAGCTTTCTTT.

V usage is TRBV19 and J usage is TRBJ2-7, with D maybe TRBD1 (6 bases). Trimming shortened V by 6 bases and J by 0 bases, and 15 bases separated the two germline ends. Germline CDR1 LNHDA, CDR2 SQIVND (reference sequence). The CDR3 sequence is 15 residues long. The CDR3 DNA sequence: TGTGCCAGTAGAGCAGGGGTTGCTGGCTCCTACGAGCAGTACTTC. The encoded protein is CASRAGVAGSYEQYF.

This chain uses TRBV19 with TRBJ2-1, with a tentative D call TRBD2 (5 bases). Germline loops: CDR1 LNHDA, CDR2 SQIVND (reference sequence). The ends were cut back, 3 bases at V and 8 bases at J, with 8 bases in the middle. CDR3 length: 12 residues. CDR3 region: CASSIERDEQFF. CDR3 DNA: TGTGCCAGTAGTATCGAGAGGGATGAGCAGTTCTTC.

The V gene is TRBV30, the J gene TRBJ2-2, with 9 bases matching TRBD2. Unmatched junction bases numbered 9, after V lost 2 bases and J lost 5 bases. Germline V CDR1 and CDR2: GTSNPN, SVGIG (reference sequence). CDR3 length: 16 residues. CDR3: CAWSKGSSGKTGELFF. The CDR3 DNA is TGTGCCTGGAGTAAAGGGTCTAGCGGGAAAACCGGGGAGCTGTTTTTT.

The rearrangement joins TRBV5-4 to TRBJ2-3; 14 bases map to TRBD2. This CDR3 comprises 18 residues. Per the germline V gene, CDR1 is SGHNT and CDR2 is YYREEE (reference sequence). Germline trimming cut 4 bases from V and 2 bases from J; bases unmatched to any gene: 9. For the CDR3, the DNA is TGTGCCAGCAGCAGCGACCCGACTAGCGGGGGGGCCACAGATACGCAGTATTTT. Amino acids: CASSSDPTSGGATDTQYF.

V is TRBV11-2 and J is TRBJ1-3; 7 bases are shared with TRBD1. The CDR3 extends over 19 amino acids. Germline CDR1 reads SGHAT; CDR2 reads FQNNGV. The ends lost 5 bases at V and 0 bases at J; junction bases unmatched: 16. The CDR3 sequence is CASSLRTSGTESSGNTIYF. CDR3 nucleotides: TGTGCCAGCAGCCTACGAACCTCCGGGACAGAGAGCTCTGGAAACACCATATATTTT.

V usage is TRBV4-3 and J usage is TRBJ2-3; D gene uncertain. Trimming cost V 2 bases and J 5 bases, with 8 bases left between them. The germline V gene has CDR1 LGHNA and CDR2 YSLEER. The CDR3 length is 13 residues. CDR3 amino acids: CASSQTPRDTQYF. Here the CDR3 DNA reads TGCGCCAGCAGCCAAACCCCTAGAGATACGCAGTATTTT.

The rearrangement uses TRBV30 and TRBJ1-1; a possible D gene is TRBD1 (6 bases). This CDR3 contains 13 residues. Trimming cost V 4 bases and J 4 bases, with 13 bases left between them. Germline values: CDR1 GTSNPN, CDR2 SVGIG (reference sequence). The CDR3 here is CAWMVGAGTEAFF. CDR3 bases: TGTGCCTGGATGGTGGGGGCCGGCACTGAAGCTTTCTTT.

CDR3 region: CASSPGTAVTVSGNTIYF. The CDR3 DNA sequence: TGTGCCAGCAGCCCTGGGACTGCCGTCACCGTCTCTGGAAACACCATATATTTT. This sequence joins TRBV9 and TRBJ1-3; D is perhaps TRBD1 (5 bases). The CDR3 has 18 residues. Trimming took off 4 bases at V and 0 bases at J, with 20 bases between the two ends. Germline CDR1 SGDLS, CDR2 YYNGEE.